The TCR beta chain under discussion was sequenced for a study of blood T cell repertoires in COVID-19. Generated by immunoSEQ multiplex PCR, the TCRdb table keeps only in-frame clones and is missing some. The sample has about 150,000 clones, roughly 84% seen once; the top ten hold 35% to 45%. V lost 2 bases, J lost 2 bases, and 10 bases lay in between. Germline V gene lookup returns CDR1 KGHSH and CDR2 LQKENI. The CDR3 runs 15 residues. This sequence joins TRBV18 and TRBJ1-3; D is undetermined. Source material: peripheral blood. This receptor was identified in a human donor in a cohort sampled during active COVID-19. The CDR3 here is CASSPIPGAGNTIYF. CDR3 bases: TGTGCCAGCTCACCAATCCCCGGGGCTGGAAACACCATATATTTT.